A single sample gave rise to the 12 T cell receptor beta chains below, sequenced in a study of identical twins. TCRdb fed the 5' RACE reads into MiXCR, producing one record per CDR3 protein. The table has approximately 630,000 distinct CDR3 sequences, just over 7% seen once; the top ten hold about 1.5%. These data were also reused for a study on yellow fever vaccine responses in identical twins.

Sequencing was carried out using PBMCs. The receptor source for this set is a woman between 18 and 29 years old in good health.

This clonotype has at least ten counts. The rearrangement joins TRBV4-1 to TRBJ2-2; 9 nucleotides line up with TRBD2. Germline V gives CDR1 MGHRA, CDR2 YSYEKL. The junction had 5 bases not matched to a gene; V was cut back by 0 bases and J by 0 bases. The CDR3 is 18 amino acids. The CDR3 is CASSQERLAAANTGELFF. CDR3 bases: TGCGCCAGCAGCCAAGAACGACTAGCGGCCGCGAACACCGGGGAGCTGTTTTTT.

This clonotype showed up just once. V and J are TRBV20-1 and TRBJ2-7; D may be TRBD2 (6 bases). The CDR3 runs 17 residues. The germline CDR1 and CDR2 sequences are DFQATT and SNEGSKA (reference sequence). V lost 2 bases and J 2 bases, leaving 22 bases between the germline ends. In nucleotides, the CDR3 is TGCAGTGCTAGATTAGGGGCTGGCGGGACCCCACCCTACGAGCAGTACTTC. It codes for CSARLGAGGTPPYEQYF.

This clonotype was detected many times. This chain connects TRBV7-9 to TRBJ2-1; D ambiguous. Trimming removed 0 bases from V and 6 bases from J, with 9 bases in between. CDR3 size: 14 residues. The V gene's germline CDR1 is SEHNR and CDR2 FQNEAQ (reference sequence). CDR3 amino acids: CASSLAAFPNEQFF. The DNA for the CDR3 is TGTGCCAGCAGCTTAGCGGCCTTCCCCAATGAGCAGTTCTTC.

This clonotype showed up just a few times. The chain is built from TRBV7-1 and TRBJ2-1, with 14 bases fitting TRBD2. TRBV7-1 is labeled an ORF, and its function is uncertain. The CDR3 length is 23 residues. V was clipped by 3 bases and J by 0 bases; unmatched bases: 19. Written as DNA, the CDR3 is TGTGCCAGCAGCTCGACCAGCGGAGACCCGGGACTAGCGGGAGCCAGCTCCTACAATGAGCAGTTCTTC. Its protein product is CASSSTSGDPGLAGASSYNEQFF.

The chain combines TRBV19 with TRBJ2-1; 12 positions match TRBD2. Trimming at V came to 5 bases and at J to 10 bases, leaving 12 bases not matched to a gene. CDR1 is LNHDA and CDR2 is SQIVND in the germline V gene (reference sequence). The CDR3 length is 16 residues. The CDR3 coding sequence is TGTGCCAGTAGTTCCAGACTAGCGGGAGTGTATTGGGAGCAGTTCTTC. This translates into CASSSRLAGVYWEQFF.

This clonotype appeared many times. CDR3: CASSSAGLSTDTQYF. The CDR3 nucleotides are TGCGCCAGCAGCTCGGCAGGCCTTAGCACAGATACGCAGTATTTT. This chain uses TRBV5-1 with TRBJ2-3; D is uncertain. CDR1 and CDR2 from the germline V gene are SGHRS and YFSETQ. The CDR3 runs 15 residues. V lost 3 bases, J lost 0 bases, and 11 bases lay in between.

This clonotype came up a few times. The junction departs from germline at one end; a sequencing error may be responsible. V is TRBV20-1 and J is TRBJ2-1; TRBD2 matches 16 bases. The germline gives CDR1 DFQATT, CDR2 SNEGSKA (reference sequence). The CDR3 runs 15 residues. The chain's CDR3 is CSAPGLAGGRNEQSF. CDR3 nucleotides: TGCAGTGCCCCGGGACTAGCGGGAGGGAGGAATGAGCAGTCCTTC.

This clonotype appeared many times. This chain connects TRBV10-2 to TRBJ2-1; possible D gene TRBD1, 6 bases. V lost 5 bases to trimming and J lost 9 bases, with 17 bases between them. The CDR3 length is 14 residues. Germline V gene lookup returns CDR1 WSHSY and CDR2 SAAADI. The CDR3 nucleotides are TGCGCCAGCAGTAACTTTGGACAGTTCGGTGAGCAGTTCTTC. As protein: CASSNFGQFGEQFF.

This clonotype was seen only a few times. V and J are TRBV7-9 and TRBJ2-7, with 13 bases matching TRBD2. V lost 4 bases and J lost 3; bases outside the gene matches: 3. The CDR3 is 15 amino acids. Germline-derived CDR1 and CDR2 are SEHNR and FQNEAQ (reference sequence). The CDR3 reads CASSSRTSGGYEQYF. In DNA form, the CDR3 reads TGTGCCAGCAGCTCCCGGACTAGCGGGGGCTACGAGCAGTACTTC.

The chain carries TRBV5-5 and TRBJ1-1; D uncertain. This CDR3 comprises 14 residues. Germline V gene lookup returns CDR1 SGHKS and CDR2 YYEKEE (reference sequence). V lost 1 base, J lost 1 base, and 8 bases lay in between. The CDR3 bases are TGTGCCAGCAGCTTGTCGCGGTGGAACACTGAAGCTTTCTTT. Its protein is CASSLSRWNTEAFF.

The J gene is TRBJ2-3, the V gene TRBV20-1, with 7 bases fitting TRBD1. The germline gives CDR1 DFQATT, CDR2 SNEGSKA (reference sequence). The junction had 11 bases not matched to a gene; V was cut back by 3 bases and J by 2 bases. CDR3 length: 16 residues. DNA of the CDR3: TGCAGTGCTAGGACAGGGTTCCCAACCCTCACAGATACGCAGTATTTT. This codes for CSARTGFPTLTDTQYF.

The chain recombines TRBV28 with TRBJ2-1, with 7 bases identical to TRBD1. The J segment lost 3 bases and the V segment lost 7 bases, leaving 3 bases of the junction unmatched. The CDR3 length is 13 residues. Per germline, CDR1 MDHEN and CDR2 SYDVKM. The CDR3 DNA reads TGTGCCAGCAACTGGGACAGCTACAATGAGCAGTTCTTC. This gives the protein CASNWDSYNEQFF.